Described below is a single T cell receptor beta chain sequence and its context. Its specificity is unknown. This specimen comes from a study of blood T cells in healthy people across ages. For the study at large: Template switching caught about one barcoded beta molecule for each two T cells. Regarding the study as a whole: Considered underestimates were the diversity estimates obtained from one million T cells. Changes in expanded clonotypes were possibly confounded, as the CMV status of donors was unknown.

PCR was performed a second time for about 7 to 11 cycles using a sample-barcoded 5' primer and a J-beta primer mix. TCRdb recomputed calls from the 5' RACE reads with MiXCR, one row per CDR3 protein. The table has roughly 900,000 distinct CDR3 sequences, about 48% seen once. The V gene lost 0 bases and the J gene lost 0 bases, with 12 bases spanning the gap. Per germline, CDR1 SGHAT and CDR2 FQNNGV. There are 18 residues in the CDR3. This sequence joins TRBV11-2 and TRBJ1-6; D is unresolved. The receptor was derived from a man aged 30-40 years in good health. The sequenced sample was blood. This CDR3 is CASSLDKGRSSYNSPLHF. In nucleotides, the CDR3 is TGTGCCAGCAGCTTAGATAAGGGTAGGAGCTCCTATAATTCACCCCTCCACTTT. The complete variable domain, with remaining parts taken from reference TRBV11-2 and TRBJ1-6, reads EAGVAQSPRYKIIEKRQSVAFWCNPISGHATLYWYQQILGQGPKLLIQFQNNGVVDDSQLPKDRFSAERLKGVDSTLKIQPAKLEDSAVYLCASSLDKGRSSYNSPLHFGNGTRLTVT.